Presented here are 2 T cell receptor beta chains from one specimen sequenced in a study of T cell clonality in common variable immunodeficiency. Study conclusions and caveats: Fewer deletions and N-nucleotide insertions were reportedly seen in common variable immunodeficiency TCR beta sequences.

No cognate antigen is known for these TCRs. Method: immunoSEQ multiplex PCR; TCRdb's copy keeps in-frame clones and lacks some. The record shows around 14,000 clones for this sample, with no singletons present. Material: peripheral blood mononuclear cells. The receptors stem from a human donor with common variable immunodeficiency.

Note on this clone: The sequenced fragment ends 3 residues before the CDR3 boundary, so the rest is inferred from the germline J gene. The V and J genes are TRBV19 and TRBJ2-4, with 8 bases matching TRBD1. CDR1 is LNHDA, CDR2 SQIVND, per germline (reference sequence). J was trimmed by 6 bases and V by 5 bases; bases with no gene match: 3. This CDR3 is built from 13 residues. The sequenced CDR3 bases are TGTGCCAGTAGTGATGGACAGGGAAACATT. It encodes CASSDGQGNI. The entire CDR3 reads CASSDGQGNIQYF.

Of note for this clone: With the read ending 3 residues before the CDR3 end, the germline J gene is used to fill in that end. The chain recombines TRBV30 with TRBJ1-4; possible D gene TRBD1, 5 bases. Germline V lookup: CDR1 GTSNPN, CDR2 SVGIG (reference sequence). V was trimmed by 7 bases and J by 6 bases, leaving 15 bases between them. The CDR3 has 13 amino acids. Incomplete CDR3 DNA: TGTGCCTCGAGCGGCCGAGGGGATGAAAAA. Translating gives CASSGRGDEK. The CDR3 as a whole reads CASSGRGDEKLFF.